Shown below are 21 T cell receptor beta chains from a single sample sequenced in a study of blood T cell repertoires in COVID-19. Produced via immunoSEQ multiplex PCR; TCRdb's table is partial and in-frame only. In the table there are 200,000 or so clones, around nine tenths of which are singletons. The sample comprised PBMCs or T cells enriched from blood (not recorded which). The receptors here all came from a man aged 30 to 39 in a cohort exposed to, infected with or recovered from COVID-19 (not recorded which).

V is TRBV9 and J is TRBJ2-1; 10 nucleotides match TRBD2. CDR1 SGDLS and CDR2 YYNGEE come from the germline V gene. With 0 bases clipped from V and 5 bases from J, the junction kept 14 bases outside the gene matches. The CDR3 loop spans 19 amino acids. The CDR3 region has the DNA TGTGCCAGCAGCGTAGAGCACAGGGCGACTAGCGGGCAGAACAATGAGCAGTTCTTC. Translated, it gives CASSVEHRATSGQNNEQFF.

The chain couples TRBV7-2 to TRBJ2-7; TRBD1 aligns across 7 bases. Germline CDR1 reads SGHTA; CDR2 reads FQGNSA. This CDR3 contains 13 residues. J lost 5 bases, V lost 8 bases, and 9 bases had no gene match. CDR3 region: CASSPNRGHEQYF. CDR3 DNA sequence: TGTGCCAGCTCCCCTAACAGGGGACACGAGCAGTACTTC.

The chain employs TRBV20-1 and TRBJ2-7, with D possibly TRBD2 on 5 matching bases. The germline V gene encodes CDR1 DFQATT and CDR2 SNEGSKA (reference sequence). This CDR3 has 11 residues. V lost 2 bases and J lost 7, with 9 bases in between. The CDR3 loop reads CSARRWEEQYF. The CDR3 nucleotides are TGCAGTGCTAGACGATGGGAGGAGCAGTACTTC.

CDR3 residues: CASSREGVVTTGELFF. The CDR3, as DNA: TGTGCCAGCAGCCGGGAGGGGGTAGTGACCACCGGGGAGCTGTTTTTT. The chain has TRBV11-3 and TRBJ2-2; 8 bases agree with TRBD2. CDR3 size: 16 residues. V shed 5 bases, J shed 4 bases, and the junction held 9 bases outside the gene matches. Germline CDR1 and CDR2: SGHNT and YENEEA.

V usage is TRBV5-6 and J usage is TRBJ2-7, with TRBD2 matching 9 bases. The CDR3 sequence is 13 residues long. Germline loops: CDR1 SGHDT, CDR2 YYEEEE. After removal of 7 bases from V and 0 bases from J, the junction contained 2 bases not matched to a gene. The CDR3 protein is CASGSGSSYEQYF. The CDR3 region has the DNA TGTGCCAGCGGTAGCGGGAGCTCCTACGAGCAGTACTTC.

J is TRBJ1-2 and V is TRBV4-1; 10 nucleotides align to TRBD1. The CDR3 loop spans 15 amino acids. The V gene end was trimmed by 1 base and the J gene end by 5 bases; junction bases not matched to a gene: 4. Germline V gene lookup returns CDR1 MGHRA and CDR2 YSYEKL. The CDR3 reads CASSQGQGASYGYTF. DNA for the CDR3: TGCGCCAGCAGCCAAGGACAGGGGGCCTCTTATGGCTACACCTTC.

This clone was found a few times. V and J are TRBV5-1 and TRBJ2-3; possible D gene TRBD2, 5 bases. The CDR3 has 14 residues. V was shortened by 5 bases and J by 0 bases, with 10 bases between the two germline ends. The germline V gene has CDR1 SGHRS and CDR2 YFSETQ. This chain's CDR3 is CASRSSTSTDTQYF. DNA of the CDR3: TGCGCCAGCAGATCTAGCACGAGCACAGATACGCAGTATTTT. Based on the CDR3 plus reference TRBV5-1 and TRBJ2-3, the full variable domain is KAGVTQTPRYLIKTRGQQVTLSCSPISGHRSVSWYQQTPGQGLQFLFEYFSETQRNKGNFPGRFSGRQFSNSRSEMNVSTLELGDSALYLCASRSSTSTDTQYFGPGTRLTVL.

This clone was counted at least ten times. V gene TRBV6-2 or TRBV6-3 combines with J gene TRBJ2-7, with TRBD2 as a possible D gene (6 bases). V was clipped by 5 bases and J by 12 bases, with 20 bases between them. Germline lookup yields CDR1 MNHEY and CDR2 SVGEGT. The CDR3 runs 13 residues. The CDR3 sequence is CASSLYAGSKGYF. The CDR3 bases are TGTGCCAGCAGTCTCTACGCGGGATCCAAGGGGTACTTC.

V and J are TRBV7-9 and TRBJ2-2, with TRBD2 as a possible D gene (5 bases). The CDR3 length is 16 residues. V gave up 2 bases and J gave up 8 bases, with 18 bases separating them. CDR1 and CDR2 (germline): SEHNR, FQNEAQ (reference sequence). The CDR3: CASSLSGRRVEGELFF. The CDR3 nucleotides read TGTGCCAGCAGCTTATCCGGAAGGCGGGTCGAGGGGGAGCTGTTTTTT.

The genes are TRBV5-1 and TRBJ2-6; 7 bases are shared with TRBD2. The length of the CDR3 is 18 residues. Germline V gene lookup returns CDR1 SGHRS and CDR2 YFSETQ. J was trimmed by 1 base and V by 3 bases; bases with no gene match: 10. In DNA form, the CDR3 reads TGCGCCAGCAGCTCGTTAACGACTAGCCCTTCTGGGGCCAACGTCCTGACTTTC. As protein: CASSSLTTSPSGANVLTF.

The chain carries TRBV6-5 and TRBJ1-1, with a tentative D call TRBD1 (5 bases). Per germline, CDR1 MNHEY and CDR2 SVGAGI. This CDR3 comprises 15 residues. V lost 2 bases, J lost 10 bases, and 20 bases lay in between. The CDR3 here is CASSYDIFAGEGAFF. The CDR3 DNA reads as TGTGCCAGCAGTTACGATATATTTGCGGGGGAAGGAGCTTTCTTT.

The chain joins TRBV5-4 to TRBJ2-2, with D possibly being TRBD2 (5 bases). V was clipped by 4 bases and J by 5 bases, with 15 bases between them. The germline V gene has CDR1 SGHNT and CDR2 YYREEE (reference sequence). This CDR3 has 15 residues. CDR3 sequence (DNA): TGTGCCAGCAGCCGGGATGACAAGGAGACCGGGGAGCTGTTTTTT. Its protein is CASSRDDKETGELFF.

The chain is built from TRBV5-1 and TRBJ2-1, with 11 bases that match TRBD2. Germline V gene sequence: CDR1 SGHRS, CDR2 YFSETQ. There are 17 residues in the CDR3. After removal of 4 bases from V and 5 bases from J, the junction contained 11 bases not matched to a gene. CDR3 amino acids: CASSQPSGRRGNNEQFF. CDR3 in DNA: TGCGCCAGCAGCCAACCTAGCGGGAGGAGGGGTAACAATGAGCAGTTCTTC.

The gene calls are TRBV28 and TRBJ2-1, with D perhaps matching TRBD2 (6 bases). The germline V and J ends were trimmed by 2 bases and 5 bases, with 16 bases remaining between them. The CDR3 totals 16 residues. Germline CDR1 and CDR2: MDHEN and SYDVKM. The DNA for the CDR3 is TGTGCCAGCAGTTTAGTCGGGGGAGTGAATCACAATGAGCAGTTCTTC. It encodes CASSLVGGVNHNEQFF.

The gene calls are TRBV11-1 and TRBJ2-2, with D possibly matching TRBD1 (6 bases). Looked up from germline, CDR1 is SGHAT and CDR2 is FQDESV (reference sequence). V was shortened by 2 bases and J by 3 bases, with 10 bases between the two germline ends. CDR3 length: 15 residues. The CDR3 coding sequence is TGTGCCAGCAGCTTACGGGACACTTACACCGGGGAGCTGTTTTTT. It yields the protein CASSLRDTYTGELFF.

V usage is TRBV4-1 and J usage is TRBJ1-2; 7 bases agree with TRBD1. The CDR3 has 14 amino acids. V lost 0 bases to trimming and J lost 8 bases; unmatched junction nucleotides: 6. Germline V gives CDR1 MGHRA, CDR2 YSYEKL. CDR3 sequence (DNA): TGCGCCAGCAGCCAAGAGCAGGGGGGAAGAGGCTACACCTTC. Translated: CASSQEQGGRGYTF.

This clone was observed at least ten times. The V gene is TRBV25-1, the J gene TRBJ1-2; 8 bases match TRBD1. Trimming at V came to 5 bases and at J to 6 bases, leaving 14 bases not matched to a gene. Per the germline V gene, CDR1 is MGHDK and CDR2 is SYGVNS. This CDR3 is built from 16 residues. The CDR3 sequence: CASSRQGTRYRHGYTF. The CDR3 nucleotides read TGTGCCAGCAGTAGACAGGGGACGAGGTATCGTCATGGCTACACCTTC.

The rearrangement links TRBV24-1 to TRBJ1-2, with 8 bases identical to TRBD1. V trimming: 4 bases; J trimming: 8 bases; junction bases outside the gene matches: 11. The CDR3 runs 15 residues. Germline CDR1 is KGHDR and CDR2 is SFDVKD. The CDR3 bases are TGTGCCACCAGTGACCAAGCAGGGGGCGCGGGGGGCTACACCTTC. This sequence encodes CATSDQAGGAGGYTF.

This chain joins TRBV18 and TRBJ2-2; the match to TRBD2 covers 13 bases. Germline V lookup: CDR1 KGHSH, CDR2 LQKENI. CDR3 length: 17 amino acids. The ends lost 1 base at V and 5 bases at J; junction bases unmatched: 4. CDR3 bases: TGTGCCAGCTCACCACGACTAGCGGGAGGTGGAACCGGGGAGCTGTTTTTT. It specifies CASSPRLAGGGTGELFF.

The chain carries TRBV7-9 and TRBJ1-2; 9 bases agree with TRBD1. Per the germline V gene, CDR1 is SEHNR and CDR2 is FQNEAQ (reference sequence). V lost 5 bases to trimming and J lost 0 bases; unmatched junction nucleotides: 10. This CDR3 contains 17 residues. The chain's CDR3 is CASSPRTGVGANYGYTF. Here the CDR3 DNA reads TGTGCCAGCAGCCCCAGGACAGGGGTGGGAGCTAACTATGGCTACACCTTC.

The chain uses TRBV2 and TRBJ2-1; TRBD2 agrees at 16 bases. Trimming took 9 bases from V and 0 from J; bases not matched to a gene: 8. Germline V gives CDR1 SNHLY, CDR2 FYNNEI. The CDR3 consists of 18 residues. CDR3 coding DNA: TGTGCCAGGCCGGGACTAGCGGGAGGGTCCTCCTCCTACAATGAGCAGTTCTTC. It codes for CARPGLAGGSSSYNEQFF.